This T cell receptor (beta chain) originates from a study of chronic HIV infection and antiretroviral therapy. One entry per CDR3 protein results from TCRdb running MiXCR on the 5' RACE reads. In the table there are 40,000 to 50,000 distinct CDR3 sequences, about 18% of which are singletons. V lost 3 bases, J lost 4 bases, and 13 bases stayed unmatched. CDR1 is SGHRS and CDR2 is YFSETQ in the germline V gene. The CDR3 is made up of 17 amino acids. This chain links TRBV5-1 with TRBJ2-1; the match to TRBD2 covers 7 bases. The sequence was obtained from an adult who had HIV and had not received antiretroviral therapy, or was an uninfected healthy control (not recorded which). The sequencing input was peripheral blood. In DNA form, the CDR3 reads TGCGCCAGCAGCTCCACCGGGGGAGCGGGGCCTTACAATGAGCAGTTCTTC. Translation gives CASSSTGGAGPYNEQFF.